This TCR beta chain was sequenced in a study of T-cell memory formation after mild COVID-19. This clonotype was observed a handful of times. Its antigen is currently unknown. The CDR3 extends over 16 amino acids. Trimming shortened V by 6 bases and J by 4 bases, and 21 bases separated the two germline ends. From 5'RACE with constant-segment primers came TCR alpha and TCR beta cDNA libraries that carried sample barcodes and UMIs. TCRdb re-derived calls from the 5' RACE reads in MiXCR, one entry per CDR3 protein. In the table there are more than 400,000 distinct CDR3 sequences, around a sixth of which are singletons. Study results and limitations: Among contracting clones, CD4+ were mainly CM/EM and CD8+ enriched in EMRA. Prior to infection, memory already included some responding clones, suggesting cross-reactive memory joined.

The TCR sequence derives from an adult woman who had mild COVID-19 (a few samples of this study predate the infection). Cell type and time point are not known. This sequence joins TRBV12-3 or TRBV12-4 and TRBJ1-2, with D possibly being TRBD1 (6 bases). Input material: PBMCs or a T cell subset sorted from them (not recorded which). CDR3 region: CASSPKGGARGYGYTF. CDR3 sequence (DNA): TGTGCCAGCAGCCCGAAAGGGGGGGCGCGAGGCTATGGCTACACCTTC.